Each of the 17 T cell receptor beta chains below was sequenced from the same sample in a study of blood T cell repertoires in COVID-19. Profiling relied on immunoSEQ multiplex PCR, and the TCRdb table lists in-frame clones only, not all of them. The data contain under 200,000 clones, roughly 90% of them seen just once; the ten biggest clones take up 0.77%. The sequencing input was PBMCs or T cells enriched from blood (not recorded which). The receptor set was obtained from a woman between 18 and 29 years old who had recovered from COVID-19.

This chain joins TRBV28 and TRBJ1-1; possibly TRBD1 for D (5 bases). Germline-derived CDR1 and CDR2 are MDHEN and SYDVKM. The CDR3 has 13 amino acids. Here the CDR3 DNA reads TGTGTCGCCCGGTCCCAGGGTGACACTGAAGCTTTCTTT. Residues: CVARSQGDTEAFF.

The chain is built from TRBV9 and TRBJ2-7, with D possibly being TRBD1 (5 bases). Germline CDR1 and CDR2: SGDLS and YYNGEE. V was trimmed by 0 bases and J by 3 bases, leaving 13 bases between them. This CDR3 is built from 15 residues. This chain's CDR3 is CASSVAARVGYEQYF. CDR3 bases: TGTGCCAGCAGCGTAGCTGCCAGGGTCGGCTACGAGCAGTACTTC.

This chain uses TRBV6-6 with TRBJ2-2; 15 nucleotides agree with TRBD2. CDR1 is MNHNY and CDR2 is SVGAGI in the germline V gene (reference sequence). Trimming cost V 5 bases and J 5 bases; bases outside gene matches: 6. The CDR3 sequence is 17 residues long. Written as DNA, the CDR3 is TGTGCCAGCAGTCCGGGACTAGCGGGAGGTGGTACCGGGGAGCTGTTTTTT. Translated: CASSPGLAGGGTGELFF.

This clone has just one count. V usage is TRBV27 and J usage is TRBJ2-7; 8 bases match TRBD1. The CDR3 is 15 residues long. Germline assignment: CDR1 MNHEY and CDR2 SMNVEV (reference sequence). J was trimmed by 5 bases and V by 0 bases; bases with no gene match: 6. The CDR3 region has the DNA TGTGCCAGCAGTTTATCGGGGACAGGAAGCCACGAGCAGTACTTC. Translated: CASSLSGTGSHEQYF.

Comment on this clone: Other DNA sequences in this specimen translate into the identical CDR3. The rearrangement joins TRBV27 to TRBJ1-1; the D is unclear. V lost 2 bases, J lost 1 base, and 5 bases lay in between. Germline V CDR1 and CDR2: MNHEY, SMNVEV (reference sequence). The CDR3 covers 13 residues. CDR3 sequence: CASSLGRNTEAFF. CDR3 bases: TGTGCCAGCAGTTTAGGGCGGAACACTGAAGCTTTCTTT.

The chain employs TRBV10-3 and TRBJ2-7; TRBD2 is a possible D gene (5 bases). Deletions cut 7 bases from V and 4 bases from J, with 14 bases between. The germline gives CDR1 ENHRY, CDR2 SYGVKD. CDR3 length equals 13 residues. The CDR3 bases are TGTGCCATCAATGCGGGCTCGCTTTACGAGCAGTACTTC. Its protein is CAINAGSLYEQYF.

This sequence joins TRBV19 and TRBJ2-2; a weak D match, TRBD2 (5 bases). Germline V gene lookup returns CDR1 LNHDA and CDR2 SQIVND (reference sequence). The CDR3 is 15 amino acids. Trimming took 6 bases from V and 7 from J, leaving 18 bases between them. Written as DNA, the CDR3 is TGTGCCAGTAGACGACCGGGCCGAGAGGGCGGGGAGCTGTTTTTT. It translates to CASRRPGREGGELFF.

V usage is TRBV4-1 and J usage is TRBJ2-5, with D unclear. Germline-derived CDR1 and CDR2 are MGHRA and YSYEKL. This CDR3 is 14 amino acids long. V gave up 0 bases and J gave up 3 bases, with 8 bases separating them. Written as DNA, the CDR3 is TGCGCCAGCAGCCAAGATAACGGAGAAGAGACCCAGTACTTC. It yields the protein CASSQDNGEETQYF.

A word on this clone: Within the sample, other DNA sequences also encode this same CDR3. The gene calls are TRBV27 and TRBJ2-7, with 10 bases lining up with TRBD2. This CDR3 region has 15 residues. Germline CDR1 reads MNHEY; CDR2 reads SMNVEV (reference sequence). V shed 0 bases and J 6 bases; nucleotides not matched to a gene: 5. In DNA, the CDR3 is TGTGCCAGCAGTTTATCATGGCTAGCGGGAGCCGAGCAGTACTTC. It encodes CASSLSWLAGAEQYF.

In DNA, the CDR3 is TGTGCCAGCAGCCCACGAGCGGGTGGGAACTATGGCTACACCTTC. Protein sequence: CASSPRAGGNYGYTF. The chain carries TRBV7-9 and TRBJ1-2, with unresolved D. The CDR3 contains 15 residues. In germline, CDR1 is SEHNR, CDR2 FQNEAQ (reference sequence). V lost 5 bases to trimming and J lost 2 bases, with 15 bases between them.

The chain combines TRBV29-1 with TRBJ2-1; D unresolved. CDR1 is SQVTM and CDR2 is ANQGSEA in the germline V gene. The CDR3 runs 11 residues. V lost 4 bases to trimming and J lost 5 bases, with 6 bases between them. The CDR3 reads CSVVRNNEQFF. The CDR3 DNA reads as TGCAGCGTTGTGCGCAACAATGAGCAGTTCTTC.

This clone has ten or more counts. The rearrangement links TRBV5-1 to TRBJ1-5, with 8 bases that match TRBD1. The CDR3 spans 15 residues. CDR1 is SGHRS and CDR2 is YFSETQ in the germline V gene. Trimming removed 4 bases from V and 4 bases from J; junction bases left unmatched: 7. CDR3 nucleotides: TGCGCCAGCAGCGCCACTACAGGGGGGAATCAGCCCCAGCATTTT. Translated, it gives CASSATTGGNQPQHF.

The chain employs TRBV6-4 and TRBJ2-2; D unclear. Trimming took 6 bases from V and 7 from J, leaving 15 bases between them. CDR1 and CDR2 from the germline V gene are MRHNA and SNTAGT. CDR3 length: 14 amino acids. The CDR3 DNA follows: TGTGCCAGCAGCCCCGAGGTAGTTGACGGGGAGCTGTTTTTT. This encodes CASSPEVVDGELFF.

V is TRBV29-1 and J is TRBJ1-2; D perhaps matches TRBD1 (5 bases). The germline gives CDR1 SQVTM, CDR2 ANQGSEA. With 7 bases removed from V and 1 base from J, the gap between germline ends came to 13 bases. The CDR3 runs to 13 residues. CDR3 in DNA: TGCAGCGCCGATTTCGACAGTAACTATGGCTACACCTTC. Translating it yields CSADFDSNYGYTF.

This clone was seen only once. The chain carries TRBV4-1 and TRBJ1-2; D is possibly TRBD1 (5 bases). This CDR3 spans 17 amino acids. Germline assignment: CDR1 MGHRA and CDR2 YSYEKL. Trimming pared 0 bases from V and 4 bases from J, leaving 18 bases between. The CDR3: CASSQEFPQGRVYGYTF. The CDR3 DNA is TGCGCCAGCAGCCAAGAATTCCCGCAGGGAAGGGTCTATGGCTACACCTTC.

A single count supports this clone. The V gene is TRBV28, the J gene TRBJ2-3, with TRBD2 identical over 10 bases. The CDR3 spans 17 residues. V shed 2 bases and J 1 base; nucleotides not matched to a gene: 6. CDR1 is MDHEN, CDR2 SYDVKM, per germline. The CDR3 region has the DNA TGTGCCAGCAGTTTACTTGGGACTAGCGACCGCACAGATACGCAGTATTTT. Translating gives CASSLLGTSDRTDTQYF.

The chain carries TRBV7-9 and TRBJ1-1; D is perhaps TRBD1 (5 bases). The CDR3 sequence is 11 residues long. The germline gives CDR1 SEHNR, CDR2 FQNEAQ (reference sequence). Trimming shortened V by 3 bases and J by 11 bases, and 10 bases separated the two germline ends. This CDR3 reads CASSLGNRAFF. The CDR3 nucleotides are TGTGCCAGCAGCTTGGGTAACAGGGCTTTCTTT.